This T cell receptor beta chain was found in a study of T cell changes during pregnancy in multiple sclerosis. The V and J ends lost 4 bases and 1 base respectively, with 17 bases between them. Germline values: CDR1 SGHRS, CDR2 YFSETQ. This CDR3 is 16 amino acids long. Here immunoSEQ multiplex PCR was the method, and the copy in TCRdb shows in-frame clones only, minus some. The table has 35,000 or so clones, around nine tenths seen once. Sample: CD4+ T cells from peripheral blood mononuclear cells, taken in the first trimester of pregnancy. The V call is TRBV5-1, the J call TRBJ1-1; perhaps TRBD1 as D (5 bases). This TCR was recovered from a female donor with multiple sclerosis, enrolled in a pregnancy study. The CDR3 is CASSRPGGVGNTEAFF. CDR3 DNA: TGCGCCAGCAGCCGCCCTGGGGGGGTAGGGAACACTGAAGCTTTCTTT.